This TCR beta chain was documented in a study of T cells in Graves' hyperthyroidism and ophthalmopathy. Comment on this clonotype: Antigen unknown.

General observations from the study: Most thyroid clonotypes expanded above 0.001 were also detected in blood.

V shed 3 bases and J 7 bases; nucleotides not matched to a gene: 4. From germline, CDR1 is SEHNR and CDR2 FQNEAQ (reference sequence). This CDR3 has 13 residues. RNA transcripts were the template for amplifying TCR beta CDR3 regions. In the first-round RT-PCR of the TCR CDR3, the HTBI primer set was used. Each CDR3 protein gets one entry after TCRdb re-called the multiplex PCR reads with MiXCR. The data show a few hundred thousand distinct CDR3 sequences, roughly 25% seen once. Those with hyperthyroidism were 18 to 65 years old, newly diagnosed, and ill for under 2 months. The receptor was derived from a man aged 50-60 years with Graves' hyperthyroidism. The sequenced sample was blood. The chain employs TRBV7-9 and TRBJ1-2; TRBD1 matches 8 bases. CDR3 residues: CASSLADRAGYTF. DNA of the CDR3: TGTGCCAGCAGCTTGGCGGACAGGGCTGGCTACACCTTC.